These 21 T cell receptor beta chains came from one sample sequenced in a study of OX40 agonist ivuxolimab in advanced cancers. Library preparation employed the immunoSEQ multiplex PCR assay. This is the immuneACCESS table as TCRdb keeps it, with only in-frame sequences that have V and J called. A part of the clones is gone; compared with another copy, unresolved V genes explain less than half, and the rest is unexplained. The sample table contains 65,000 to 70,000 clones; only one count was recorded for about nine tenths of them. The ten most abundant clones make up 0.3% to 0.45% of the sample. Specimen: CD4+ or CD8+ T cells sorted from blood, collected in a trial of the OX40 agonist ivuxolimab. These receptors all stem from an adult with an advanced solid tumor such as melanoma, head and neck, liver or kidney cancer.

This sequence joins TRBV4-3 and TRBJ2-5; TRBD2 matches at 7 bases. Germline CDR1 LGHNA, CDR2 YSLEER. Losses at the gene ends were 0 bases for V and 5 bases for J; bases not matched to a gene: 6. The CDR3 consists of 15 residues. The CDR3 protein is CASSQEGFSGETQYF. DNA of the CDR3: TGCGCCAGCAGCCAAGAGGGGTTTAGCGGGGAGACCCAGTACTTC.

The chain employs TRBV2 and TRBJ1-1; D is unclear. The CDR3 runs 15 residues. V lost 1 base, J lost 6 bases, and 15 bases lay in between. In germline, CDR1 is SNHLY, CDR2 FYNNEI. The CDR3 sequence: CASSEVGRVRSEAFF. The CDR3 DNA is TGTGCCAGCAGTGAAGTAGGGAGAGTTCGGTCTGAAGCTTTCTTT.

J is TRBJ2-3 and V is TRBV5-4, with 7 bases aligning to TRBD2. Per the germline V gene, CDR1 is SGHNT and CDR2 is YYREEE (reference sequence). The CDR3 contains 13 residues. This CDR3 is CASGGTNTDTQYF. CDR3 coding DNA: TGTGCTTCTGGAGGGACTAACACAGATACGCAGTATTTT.

The rearrangement joins TRBV5-1 to TRBJ2-5; 10 bases are a match to TRBD2. There are 21 residues in the CDR3. J was trimmed by 1 base and V by 4 bases; bases with no gene match: 22. Germline V gene lookup returns CDR1 SGHRS and CDR2 YFSETQ. The CDR3 loop reads CASSPGTVAGGPHRSQETQYF. The DNA for the CDR3 is TGCGCCAGCAGCCCTGGGACAGTAGCGGGGGGCCCACACCGATCCCAAGAGACCCAGTACTTC.

CDR3 sequence reads: CASSPRQGEETQYF. The CDR3 coding sequence is TGTGCCAGCAGCCCCCGACAGGGGGAAGAGACCCAGTACTTC. The rearrangement uses TRBV7-3 and TRBJ2-5; 9 positions agree with TRBD1. The CDR3 sequence is 14 residues long. V dropped 5 bases and J dropped 3; count of bases not matched to a gene: 4. From germline, CDR1 is SGHTA and CDR2 FQGTGA. The whole variable domain, filled in from reference TRBV7-3 and TRBJ2-5, reads GAGVSQTPSNKVTEKGKYVELRCDPISGHTALYWYRQSLGQGPEFLIYFQGTGAADDSGLPNDRFFAVRPEGSVSTLKIQRTERGDSAVYLCASSPRQGEETQYFGPGTRLLVL.

This chain joins TRBV10-3 and TRBJ2-1, with TRBD2 matching over 9 bases. Germline CDR1 reads ENHRY; CDR2 reads SYGVKD. J gave up 4 bases and V 4 bases, and 2 bases lay outside the gene matches. CDR3 length: 14 residues. The DNA for the CDR3 is TGTGCCATCAGTGTGAGCGGGGGGTACAATGAGCAGTTCTTC. The encoded protein is CAISVSGGYNEQFF.

The chain uses TRBV2 and TRBJ1-2, with no clear D. Germline V lookup: CDR1 SNHLY, CDR2 FYNNEI. The CDR3 is 15 residues long. V was pared by 8 bases and J by 3 bases, with 19 bases between. CDR3 region: CASAPSLWADYGYTF. In DNA, the CDR3 is TGTGCCAGCGCTCCTTCCCTGTGGGCTGACTATGGCTACACCTTC.

The rearrangement links TRBV19 to TRBJ1-6; 9 bases map to TRBD1. The CDR3 consists of 14 residues. V lost 3 bases to trimming and J lost 6 bases; unmatched junction nucleotides: 0. Germline assignment: CDR1 LNHDA and CDR2 SQIVND (reference sequence). CDR3 sequence reads: CASSMTGGNSPLHF. CDR3 sequence (DNA): TGTGCCAGTAGTATGACAGGGGGTAATTCACCCCTCCACTTT.

The chain is built from TRBV10-3 and TRBJ2-7, with 7 bases lining up with TRBD2. CDR1 is ENHRY and CDR2 is SYGVKD in the germline V gene. This CDR3 is 14 amino acids long. Trimming took 5 bases from V and 7 from J; bases not matched to a gene: 11. CDR3 residues: CAISPGLVSREQYF. The CDR3 nucleotides are TGTGCCATCAGTCCTGGACTAGTATCGAGGGAGCAGTACTTC.

The chain uses TRBV7-2 and TRBJ1-1, with D unresolved. The CDR3 contains 13 residues. The ends were cut back, 3 bases at V and 1 base at J, with 6 bases in the middle. CDR1 SGHTA and CDR2 FQGNSA come from the germline V gene. CDR3 sequence: CASSFRANTEAFF. The DNA for the CDR3 is TGTGCCAGCAGCTTTAGGGCGAACACTGAAGCTTTCTTT.

This chain joins TRBV7-2 and TRBJ2-2, with unresolved D. CDR3 size: 15 residues. The V and J ends lost 5 bases and 2 bases respectively, with 12 bases between them. The germline gives CDR1 SGHTA, CDR2 FQGNSA. In DNA form, the CDR3 reads TGTGCCAGCAGCGCACAGCAGAGAAACACCGGGGAGCTGTTTTTT. It yields the protein CASSAQQRNTGELFF.

This clone was detected once. The V call is TRBV6-5, the J call TRBJ1-3; no reliable D call. CDR3 length equals 15 residues. V dropped 6 bases and J dropped 0 bases, with 12 bases sitting between them. CDR1 and CDR2 from the germline V gene are MNHEY and SVGAGI. The CDR3 DNA follows: TGTGCCAGCAGATTTTCTGGCTCCTCTGGAAACACCATATATTTT. It is translated as CASRFSGSSGNTIYF.

A few counts support this clone. The chain couples TRBV19 to TRBJ2-5; D remains unclear. V shed 5 bases and J shed 1 base, with 11 bases lying between them. This CDR3 is built from 14 residues. CDR1 and CDR2 from the germline V gene are LNHDA and SQIVND (reference sequence). The CDR3 spells CASSGVAPQETQYF. The CDR3 nucleotides read TGTGCCAGTAGTGGTGTGGCCCCCCAAGAGACCCAGTACTTC.

This chain connects TRBV6-5 to TRBJ1-1; D ambiguous. The V gene's germline CDR1 is MNHEY and CDR2 SVGAGI. The germline V and J ends were trimmed by 5 bases and 1 base, with 8 bases remaining between them. The CDR3 covers 13 residues. CDR3 sequence reads: CASSPLKNTEAFF. For the CDR3, the DNA is TGTGCCAGCAGTCCCCTCAAGAACACTGAAGCTTTCTTT.

The CDR3 region is CAWSRMIRGWDSPLHF. CDR3 DNA sequence: TGTGCCTGGAGTCGGATGATCAGGGGGTGGGATTCACCCCTCCACTTT. This chain uses TRBV30 with TRBJ1-6; TRBD1 aligns across 7 bases. Trimming cost V 2 bases and J 8 bases; bases outside gene matches: 12. The CDR3 sequence is 16 residues long. Per the germline V gene, CDR1 is GTSNPN and CDR2 is SVGIG (reference sequence).

For the CDR3, the DNA is TGTGCCAGTAGTAGCGGGACAGGGGGCAACTACGAGCAGTACTTC. Protein sequence: CASSSGTGGNYEQYF. The chain employs TRBV19 and TRBJ2-7; 12 bases align to TRBD1. V shed 4 bases, J shed 3 bases, and the junction held 4 bases outside the gene matches. CDR1 and CDR2 from the germline V gene are LNHDA and SQIVND (reference sequence). This CDR3 region has 15 residues.

This chain links TRBV6-5 with TRBJ2-7, with D unresolved. The germline gives CDR1 MNHEY, CDR2 SVGAGI. The CDR3 has 12 amino acids. Trimming removed 5 bases from V and 9 bases from J, with 14 bases in between. The CDR3 spells CASSTPTGGQYF. The DNA for the CDR3 is TGTGCCAGCAGTACCCCTACGGGCGGGCAGTACTTC.

The J gene is TRBJ1-1, the V gene TRBV5-1; D gene uncertain. The CDR3 runs 14 residues. V lost 1 base, J lost 0 bases, and 7 bases lay in between. CDR1 is SGHRS and CDR2 is YFSETQ in the germline V gene. The CDR3 sequence is CASSLTGMNTEAFF. CDR3 bases: TGCGCCAGCAGCTTGACGGGGATGAACACTGAAGCTTTCTTT.

The V and J genes are TRBV5-1 and TRBJ1-6, with D maybe TRBD1 (6 bases). With 3 bases removed from V and 9 bases from J, the gap between germline ends came to 19 bases. CDR1 and CDR2 (germline): SGHRS, YFSETQ. The CDR3 extends over 16 amino acids. CDR3 residues: CASSSRQQGSSSPLHF. For the CDR3, the DNA is TGCGCCAGCAGCTCTCGCCAACAGGGAAGCAGTTCACCCCTCCACTTT.

The chain couples TRBV7-8 to TRBJ1-2, with D maybe TRBD1 (5 bases). CDR3 length equals 12 residues. V lost 5 bases to trimming and J lost 5 bases, with 9 bases between them. Germline V gives CDR1 SGHVS, CDR2 FQNEAQ. The DNA for the CDR3 is TGTGCCAGCAGCGGGGACCGTTATGGCTACACCTTC. It yields the protein CASSGDRYGYTF.

The rearrangement uses TRBV5-1 and TRBJ1-1; no firm D call. The CDR3 totals 15 residues. The germline V gene encodes CDR1 SGHRS and CDR2 YFSETQ. The germline V and J ends were trimmed by 4 bases and 5 bases, with 18 bases remaining between them. The CDR3: CASSLLVGRGTEAFF. In DNA, the CDR3 is TGCGCCAGCAGCCTCCTCGTAGGGCGTGGGACTGAAGCTTTCTTT.